This is a list of T cell receptor beta chains from one sample in a study of T cells of healthy individuals. TCRdb re-called the 5' RACE reads through MiXCR, storing one row per CDR3 protein. Counted here are tens of thousands of distinct CDR3 sequences, around 15% occurring once; the ten biggest clones make up around 5.1%. The receptors here all came from a human donor in good health. Both conserved end residues are part of each CDR3. Fields, in order: J gene, V gene, D gene, clone size, CDR3 DNA, CDR3 protein. D genes are given only for firm matches. The size of a clone is reported for some rows only, either as once, few or many, or as a class for expanded clones.

TRBJ2-2 TRBV10-3 TRBD2 many TGTGCCGTCTTAGCGGGGGAAAACACCGGGGAGCTGTTTTTT CAVLAGENTGELFF
TRBJ2-5 TRBV5-1 NA NA TGCGCCAGCAGCTTAATACAGATCCAAGAGACCCAGTACTTC CASSLIQIQETQYF
TRBJ1-1 TRBV19 NA many TGTGCCAGTAGTGGAGGTGGGAACACTGAAGCTTTCTTT CASSGGGNTEAFF
TRBJ2-6 TRBV2 TRBD1 NA TGTGCCAGCAGAGAGACAGGGGGCTCGGTTGGGGCCAACGTCCTGACTTTC CASRETGGSVGANVLTF
TRBJ2-7 TRBV9 NA many TGTGCCAGCAGCCTCTCGACCTCCTACGAGCAGTACTTC CASSLSTSYEQYF
TRBJ1-2 TRBV12-3/TRBV12-4 TRBD1 few TGTGCCAACAGTTTAGGAACAGGGGCTAACTATGGCTACACCTTC CANSLGTGANYGYTF
TRBJ2-3 TRBV20-1 TRBD1 once TGCAGCCTTGGGACAGGGGACACAGATACGCAGTATTTT CSLGTGDTDTQYF
TRBJ2-1 TRBV12-3/TRBV12-4 TRBD2 NA TGTGCCAGCAGCGACGGACTAGCGGGAGCGCGGTCCTACAATGAGCAGTTCTTC CASSDGLAGARSYNEQFF
TRBJ2-1 TRBV12-3/TRBV12-4 NA NA TGTGCCAGCAGTTTAGCGATAGGGGGTGAGCAGTTCTTC CASSLAIGGEQFF
TRBJ2-7 TRBV28 TRBD1 NA TGTGCCAGCAGACGATCCGGGACAGGGTATACCTACGAGCAGTACTTC CASRRSGTGYTYEQYF
TRBJ1-2 TRBV15 NA many TGTGCCACCAGCAGAGGGGCTGAGGGCTACACCTTC CATSRGAEGYTF
TRBJ2-7 TRBV11-1 NA NA TGTGCCAGCAGCTCCGGGACCCACTCCTACGAGCAGTACTTC CASSSGTHSYEQYF
TRBJ1-5 TRBV12-3/TRBV12-4 NA NA TGTGCCAGCAGTAGGGGGAGACAGGGCAATCAGCCCCAGCATTTT CASSRGRQGNQPQHF
TRBJ1-5 TRBV12-3/TRBV12-4 NA NA TGTGCCAGCAGTATGGTAGATCAGCCCCAGCATTTT CASSMVDQPQHF
TRBJ2-1 TRBV20-1 TRBD2 many TGCAGTGCTAGAGATTTGACTAGCGGGGGCAATGAGCAGTTCTTC CSARDLTSGGNEQFF
TRBJ2-7 TRBV28 TRBD2 many TGTGCCAGCAAGAAAGGCCTAGCGGGTAGGGGCCAGTACTTC CASKKGLAGRGQYF
TRBJ2-5 TRBV4-2 NA NA TGTGCCAGCAGCCAAGGCCCTCTAGGAGCGGACCAAGAGACCCAGTACTTC CASSQGPLGADQETQYF
TRBJ2-7 TRBV2 NA many TGTGCCAGCAGTGAATTGTGGCGACCGACGCGTGGCGGCGAGCAGTACTTC CASSELWRPTRGGEQYF
TRBJ2-3 TRBV4-2 TRBD2 few TGTGCCAGCAGCCCACTAAGCTCCGGCGGGAGGACTACAGATACGCAGTATTTT CASSPLSSGGRTTDTQYF
TRBJ2-2 TRBV4-1 TRBD2 many TGCGCCAGCACTAAGGGACTAGCGGGGGGCGCGAACACCGGGGAGCTGTTTTTT CASTKGLAGGANTGELFF
TRBJ2-1 TRBV2 TRBD2 NA TGTGCCAGCAACGGGCTAGCGGGGACCAGCTCCTACAATGAGCAGTTCTTC CASNGLAGTSSYNEQFF
TRBJ2-3 TRBV6-2/TRBV6-3 NA few TGTGCCAGCAGCTCCGGGTCCCTCACAGATACGCAGTATTTT CASSSGSLTDTQYF
TRBJ2-7 TRBV25-1 NA many TGTGCCAGCAGTGGTTTTTCGTTGGCTAGTCCCTACGAGCAGTACTTC CASSGFSLASPYEQYF
TRBJ2-1 TRBV6-5 NA few TGTGCCAGCAGTTACACCGGGACTGGGTACAATGAGCAGTTCTTC CASSYTGTGYNEQFF
TRBJ2-7 TRBV6-2/TRBV6-3 TRBD2 few TGTGCCAGCAGTTACGTCCGGACTAGCGGGGGCCACCGATCCTACGAGCAGTACTTC CASSYVRTSGGHRSYEQYF
TRBJ1-2 TRBV20-1 NA many TGCAGTGCTAGAGACTTTCAGGGGAAAGAAACCAACTATGGCTACACCTTC CSARDFQGKETNYGYTF
TRBJ2-3 TRBV2 NA few TGTGCCAGCAGTGCGGGGAGGACTAGCACAGATACGCAGTATTTT CASSAGRTSTDTQYF
TRBJ2-3 TRBV10-3 NA NA TGTGCCATCAGGGAGGGGGATACGCAGTATTTT CAIREGDTQYF
TRBJ2-1 TRBV28 TRBD2 few TGTGCCAGCAGTTCCCGGAAAGCGGGGGCCCTCTTCTACAATGAGCAGTTCTTC CASSSRKAGALFYNEQFF
TRBJ1-5 TRBV29-1 TRBD1 many TGCAGCGTTTCGACAGGGAATGTGCAGCCCCAGCATTTT CSVSTGNVQPQHF
TRBJ1-5 TRBV12-3/TRBV12-4 TRBD1 many TGTGCCAGCAGTCCGACAGGGGCCCTAAATCAGCCCCAGCATTTT CASSPTGALNQPQHF
TRBJ2-1 TRBV4-1 TRBD2 NA TGCGCCAGCAGCCAAGGAGGGCTAGCGGGACGCAATGAGCAGTTCTTC CASSQGGLAGRNEQFF
TRBJ1-1 TRBV11-3 TRBD1 many TGTGCCAGCAGCCCCGGGACAGGGGCTAGCAACACTGAAGCTTTCTTT CASSPGTGASNTEAFF
TRBJ2-2 TRBV5-1 NA few TGCGCCACCACAATTTCTGGGACACCCGCGAACACCGGGGAGCTGTTTTTT CATTISGTPANTGELFF
TRBJ1-1 TRBV6-5 TRBD1 few TGTGCCAGCAGGGCAGGACAGGTCCTCGGTCCAAACACTGAAGCTTTCTTT CASRAGQVLGPNTEAFF
TRBJ2-1 TRBV7-9 NA NA TGTGCCAGCAGCGGTCCCGGAGCGACGAACAATGAGCAGTTCTTC CASSGPGATNNEQFF
TRBJ2-7 TRBV7-2 NA NA TGTGCCAGCAGCCTTGAACTACACTACGAGCAGTACTTC CASSLELHYEQYF
TRBJ1-6 TRBV5-1 TRBD1 NA TGCGCCAGCAGCTCACACAGGGGACCGAATTCACCCCTCCACTTT CASSSHRGPNSPLHF
TRBJ2-1 TRBV5-6 NA NA TGTGCCAGCAGCACTCTAGCTGGGAATGAGCAGTTCTTC CASSTLAGNEQFF
TRBJ2-3 TRBV20-1 TRBD2 many TGCAGTGCTAGAGATTCCCTAGCGGGAGTAGATACGCAGTATTTT CSARDSLAGVDTQYF
TRBJ2-1 TRBV7-9 TRBD2 few TGTGCCAGCAGCCGAATTGAAATTCGGACTAGCGGGAGGGCCCTGGGGAATGAGCAGTTCTTC CASSRIEIRTSGRALGNEQFF
TRBJ2-3 TRBV10-3 NA few TGTGCCACCTACGGGGGAGGGGGCGATACGCAGTATTTT CATYGGGGDTQYF
TRBJ2-1 TRBV2 TRBD2 many TGTGCCACCACCCGTTGGAGGCGGGGGGCCGACAATGAGCAGTTCTTC CATTRWRRGADNEQFF
TRBJ2-7 TRBV13 NA NA TGTGCCAGCAGCCTCCGGGACGGCTCCTACGAGCAGTACTTC CASSLRDGSYEQYF